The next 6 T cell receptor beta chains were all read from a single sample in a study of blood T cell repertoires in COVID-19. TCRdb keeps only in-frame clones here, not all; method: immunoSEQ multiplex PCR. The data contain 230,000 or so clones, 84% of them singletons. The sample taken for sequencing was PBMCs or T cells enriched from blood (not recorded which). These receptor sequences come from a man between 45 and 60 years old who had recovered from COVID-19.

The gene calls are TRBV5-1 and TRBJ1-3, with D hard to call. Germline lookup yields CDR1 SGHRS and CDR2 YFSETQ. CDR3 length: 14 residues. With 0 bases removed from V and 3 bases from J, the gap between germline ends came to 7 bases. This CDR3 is CASSLANYGNTIYF. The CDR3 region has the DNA TGCGCCAGCAGCTTGGCCAACTATGGAAACACCATATATTTT. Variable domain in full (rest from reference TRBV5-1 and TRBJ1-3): KAGVTQTPRYLIKTRGQQVTLSCSPISGHRSVSWYQQTPGQGLQFLFEYFSETQRNKGNFPGRFSGRQFSNSRSEMNVSTLELGDSALYLCASSLANYGNTIYFGEGSWLTVV.

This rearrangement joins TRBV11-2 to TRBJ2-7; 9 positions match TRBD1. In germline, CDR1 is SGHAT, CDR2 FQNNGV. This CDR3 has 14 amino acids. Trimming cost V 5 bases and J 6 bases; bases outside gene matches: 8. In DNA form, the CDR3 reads TGTGCCAGCAGCCAATGGACAGGGGCTTCCGAGCAGTACTTC. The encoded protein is CASSQWTGASEQYF.

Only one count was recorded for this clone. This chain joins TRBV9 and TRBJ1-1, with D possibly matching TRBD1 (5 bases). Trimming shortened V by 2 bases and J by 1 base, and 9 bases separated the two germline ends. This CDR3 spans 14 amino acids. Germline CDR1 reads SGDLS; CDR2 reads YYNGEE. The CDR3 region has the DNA TGTGCCAGCAGCGTGGGGGGTCGGAACACTGAAGCTTTCTTT. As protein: CASSVGGRNTEAFF.

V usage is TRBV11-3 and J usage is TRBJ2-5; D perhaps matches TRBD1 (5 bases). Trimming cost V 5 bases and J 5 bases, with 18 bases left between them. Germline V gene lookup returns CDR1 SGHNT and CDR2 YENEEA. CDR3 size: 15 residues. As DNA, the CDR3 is TGTGCCAGCAGCCTAGGGCCAGGGCTTGGCGAGACCCAGTACTTC. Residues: CASSLGPGLGETQYF. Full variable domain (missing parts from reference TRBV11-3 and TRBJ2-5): EAGVVQSPRYKIIEKKQPVAFWCNPISGHNTLYWYLQNLGQGPELLIRYENEEAVDDSQLPKDRFSAERLKGVDSTLKIQPAELGDSAVYLCASSLGPGLGETQYFGPGTRLLVL.

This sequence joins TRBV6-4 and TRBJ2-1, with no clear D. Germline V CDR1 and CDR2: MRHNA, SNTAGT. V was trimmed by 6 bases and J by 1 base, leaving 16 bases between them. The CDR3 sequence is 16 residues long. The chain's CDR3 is CASRVVGEMSYNEQFF. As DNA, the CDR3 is TGTGCCAGCAGGGTGGTGGGCGAGATGTCCTACAATGAGCAGTTCTTC.

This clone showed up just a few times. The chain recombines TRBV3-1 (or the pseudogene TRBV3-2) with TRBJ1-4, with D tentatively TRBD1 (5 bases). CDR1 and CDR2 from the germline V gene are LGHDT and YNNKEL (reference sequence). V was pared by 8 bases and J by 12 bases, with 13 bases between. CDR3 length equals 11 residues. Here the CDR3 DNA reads TGTGCCAGCGGACAAGGTTCGGAACTGTTTTTT. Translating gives CASGQGSELFF.